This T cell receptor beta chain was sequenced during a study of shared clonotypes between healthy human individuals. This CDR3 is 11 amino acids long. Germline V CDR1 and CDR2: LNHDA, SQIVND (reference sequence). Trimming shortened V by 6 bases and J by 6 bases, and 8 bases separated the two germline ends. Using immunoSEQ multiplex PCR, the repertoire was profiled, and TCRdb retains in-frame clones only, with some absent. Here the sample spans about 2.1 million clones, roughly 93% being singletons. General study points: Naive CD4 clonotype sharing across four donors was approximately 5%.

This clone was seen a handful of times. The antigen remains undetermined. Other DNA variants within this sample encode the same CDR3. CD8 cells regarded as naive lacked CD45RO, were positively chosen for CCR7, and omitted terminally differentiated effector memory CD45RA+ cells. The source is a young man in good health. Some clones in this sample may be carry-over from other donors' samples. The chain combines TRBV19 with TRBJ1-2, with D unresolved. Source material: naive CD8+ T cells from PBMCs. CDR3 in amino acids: CASSAGNGYTF. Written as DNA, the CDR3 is TGTGCCAGTAGCGCAGGTAATGGCTACACCTTC.